The clone carrying this TCR beta chain was seen ten or more times. These data belong to a study of T-cell reconstitution after alpha-beta-depleted transplantation in children. TCRbeta library construction was performed incorporating unique molecular identifiers. TCRdb reprocessed the PCR reads with MiXCR, giving one entry per CDR3 protein. The repertoire holds about 400,000 distinct CDR3 sequences, with about 14% as singletons. Deletions cut 0 bases from V and 0 bases from J, with 3 bases between. The CDR3 totals 14 residues. Germline assignment: CDR1 MNHEY and CDR2 SVGAGI. This chain uses TRBV6-5 with TRBJ1-5, with D uncertain. This material consisted of PBMCs, taken from the stem cell graft. The receptor's source is a human donor who donated a stem cell graft to a child with Fanconi anemia. The CDR3 DNA follows: TGTGCCAGCAGTTACTCAGGTAGCAATCAGCCCCAGCATTTT. Translation gives CASSYSGSNQPQHF.